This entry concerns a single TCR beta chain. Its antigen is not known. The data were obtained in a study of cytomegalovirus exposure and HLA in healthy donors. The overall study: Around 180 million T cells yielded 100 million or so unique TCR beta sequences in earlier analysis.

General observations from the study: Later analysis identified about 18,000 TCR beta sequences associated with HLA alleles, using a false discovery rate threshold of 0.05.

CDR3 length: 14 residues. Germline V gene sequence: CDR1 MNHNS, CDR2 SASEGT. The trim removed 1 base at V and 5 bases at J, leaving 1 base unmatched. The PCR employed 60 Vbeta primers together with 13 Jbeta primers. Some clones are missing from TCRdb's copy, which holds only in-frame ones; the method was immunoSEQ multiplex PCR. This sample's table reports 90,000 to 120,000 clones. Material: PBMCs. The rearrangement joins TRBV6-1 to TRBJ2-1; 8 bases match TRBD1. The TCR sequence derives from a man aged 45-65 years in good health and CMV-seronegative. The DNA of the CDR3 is TGTGCCAGCAGTGAAGTGACAGGGGACAATGAGCAGTTCTTC. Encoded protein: CASSEVTGDNEQFF.